This TCR beta chain was documented in a study of T-cell memory formation after mild COVID-19. At the level of the study: In these data, TCR clusters were largely donor specific.

CDR3 size: 15 residues. The V and J ends lost 2 bases and 9 bases respectively, with 14 bases between them. This clonotype showed up just a few times. TCR alpha and TCR beta cDNA libraries carrying sample barcodes and UMIs were produced by 5'RACE using constant-segment primers. TCRdb itself ran the 5' RACE reads through MiXCR, one entry per CDR3 protein. The table has under 300,000 distinct CDR3 sequences, roughly 9.4% seen once. The clonotype originates from a man between 18 and 35 years old who had mild COVID-19 (a few samples of this study predate the infection). Cell type and time point are not known. Material: PBMCs or a T cell subset sorted from them (not recorded which). This rearrangement joins TRBV12-3 or TRBV12-4 to TRBJ1-6, with D perhaps TRBD1 (5 bases). This CDR3 reads CASSLTAGLGSPLHF. The DNA for the CDR3 is TGTGCCAGCAGTTTAACAGCGGGGCTAGGTTCACCCCTCCACTTT.